This entry concerns a single T cell receptor beta chain. The data are from a study of blood T cell repertoires in COVID-19. Overall study context: The origin of the acute and convalescent COVID-19 samples was the United States, Italy and Spain.

In the authors' methods: Amplifying reference gene primers gave estimates of nucleated cell counts. Assay: immunoSEQ multiplex PCR; the TCRdb copy retains only in-frame clones and omits some. V and J calls and clone size are given by that table; D and trimming were obtained from the DNA. The data hold roughly 300,000 clones, with roughly 90% observed a single time. The sequenced material came from peripheral blood. This TCR was recovered from a man aged 18 to 35 with active or convalescent COVID-19.

The CDR3 spells CASSLGTGNGYTF. In DNA form, the CDR3 reads TGTGCCAGCAGTTTAGGGACAGGGAATGGCTACACCTTC. The chain uses TRBV12-3 or TRBV12-4 and TRBJ1-2; 8 bases align to TRBD1. V shed 1 base, J shed 6 bases, and the junction held 1 base outside the gene matches. The CDR3 is 13 amino acids.